Included here is one T cell receptor beta chain sequence, with context. Germline V gene data show CDR1 as MDHEN and CDR2 as SYDVKM. The CDR3 runs to 15 residues. Trimming removed 5 bases from V and 6 bases from J; junction bases left unmatched: 10. The data were taken from a study of blood T cell repertoires in COVID-19. Study-wide background: Whether acute or convalescent, the COVID-19 samples came from the United States, Italy and Spain. Sample material is recorded as cDNA or gDNA derived from T cells, B-cell-depleted T cells, or PBMCs.

Per the original methods: Researchers report that nucleated cell counts were estimated from reference gene primer amplification. Method: immunoSEQ multiplex PCR; TCRdb's copy keeps in-frame clones and lacks some. V and J calls and clone size follow that table, whereas D and trimming were derived from the DNA. The profile shows 300,000 to 350,000 clones, more than 75% of them singletons. Seattle participants joined during active infection and were tracked over time. The receptor was isolated from a woman aged 45-59 years with COVID-19, enrolled during active disease. This rearrangement joins TRBV28 to TRBJ1-1; 9 nucleotides align to TRBD1. Sequences were obtained from peripheral blood. The CDR3 reads CASSEGDRANAEAFF. The CDR3 DNA reads as TGTGCCAGCAGTGAGGGGGACAGGGCTAACGCTGAAGCTTTCTTT.